The 15 T cell receptor beta chains reported below all come from one sample, sequenced in a study of technical replicates of blood from a handful of donors. Clones were read by immunoSEQ multiplex PCR, and TCRdb kept only the in-frame ones, dropping some. Of about 61,000 clones in the sample, more than 95% were seen once. The sample consisted of T cells isolated from PBMCs. The receptor source for this set is a human donor in good health.

V usage is TRBV6-6 and J usage is TRBJ2-3, with no clear D. The length of the CDR3 is 13 residues. Germline V lookup: CDR1 MNHNY, CDR2 SVGAGI (reference sequence). The V end was cut by 3 bases, the J end by 6 bases, with 10 bases between. The DNA for the CDR3 is TGTGCCAGCAGTTATTCGGTTACCGATACGCAGTATTTT. The encoded protein is CASSYSVTDTQYF.

The J gene is TRBJ1-1, the V gene TRBV5-6; 9 nucleotides agree with TRBD1. The germline gives CDR1 SGHDT, CDR2 YYEEEE. After removal of 3 bases from V and 4 bases from J, the junction contained 1 base not matched to a gene. The CDR3 loop spans 13 amino acids. The CDR3: CASSWDRATEAFF. The CDR3 DNA sequence: TGTGCCAGCAGCTGGGACAGGGCCACTGAAGCTTTCTTT. The full variable domain, in which reference TRBV5-6 and TRBJ1-1 provide the parts outside the CDR3, is DAGVTQSPTHLIKTRGQQVTLRCSPKSGHDTVSWYQQALGQGPQFIFQYYEEEERQRGNFPDRFSGHQFPNYSSELNVNALLLGDSALYLCASSWDRATEAFFGQGTRLTVV.

The chain employs TRBV7-9 and TRBJ2-5, with 7 bases that match TRBD1. The CDR3 covers 15 residues. V dropped 5 bases and J dropped 3; count of bases not matched to a gene: 9. CDR1 is SEHNR and CDR2 is FQNEAQ in the germline V gene (reference sequence). Here the CDR3 reads CASSDPNQGEETQYF. CDR3 nucleotide sequence: TGTGCCAGCAGCGACCCCAATCAGGGGGAAGAGACCCAGTACTTC.

This sequence joins TRBV4-2 and TRBJ1-2, with D possibly matching TRBD1 (6 bases). Germline values: CDR1 LGHNA, CDR2 YNFKEQ. The CDR3 extends over 13 amino acids. V lost 5 bases, J lost 6 bases, and 13 bases lay in between. Here the CDR3 DNA reads TGTGCCAGCAGCGAAATCAGGGGAAATGGCTACACCTTC. As protein: CASSEIRGNGYTF.

V usage is TRBV6-1 and J usage is TRBJ1-2; 7 bases fit TRBD1. The CDR3 is 16 residues long. With V trimmed by 1 base and J by 4 bases, 9 bases remained unmatched. Looked up from germline, CDR1 is MNHNS and CDR2 is SASEGT. CDR3 in DNA: TGTGCCAGCAGTGAAGAAGGGGGCAGGGTCGGCTATGGCTACACCTTC. It codes for CASSEEGGRVGYGYTF.

V is TRBV28 and J is TRBJ2-7, with TRBD1 matching over 7 bases. J lost 3 bases, V lost 5 bases, and 10 bases had no gene match. The germline gives CDR1 MDHEN, CDR2 SYDVKM. The CDR3 has 15 residues. CDR3 nucleotide sequence: TGTGCCAGCAGTCGTAGGCCAGGGGGATACTACGAGCAGTACTTC. Translated, it gives CASSRRPGGYYEQYF.

V usage is TRBV4-1 and J usage is TRBJ1-2; D not certain. Germline V gene data show CDR1 as MGHRA and CDR2 as YSYEKL. Trimming pared 0 bases from V and 0 bases from J, leaving 8 bases between. This CDR3 comprises 15 residues. The CDR3 DNA reads as TGCGCCAGCAGCCAAGATGTCGCGGCTAACTATGGCTACACCTTC. It yields the protein CASSQDVAANYGYTF.

This rearrangement joins TRBV4-2 to TRBJ2-5; TRBD1 matches 7 bases. The CDR3 covers 13 residues. The germline gives CDR1 LGHNA, CDR2 YNFKEQ. The CDR3 DNA sequence: TGTACCGGCGCCAGGGGGTACCAAGAGACCCAGTACTTC. This codes for CTGARGYQETQYF.

V gene TRBV11-3 combines with J gene TRBJ2-2; weak D call: TRBD2 (5 bases). The CDR3 length is 17 residues. CDR1 and CDR2 from the germline V gene are SGHNT and YENEEA. Trimming pared 0 bases from V and 4 bases from J, leaving 15 bases between. The CDR3 here is CASSLEITNRGTGELFF. The CDR3 DNA follows: TGTGCCAGCAGCTTAGAGATCACGAATCGGGGCACCGGGGAGCTGTTTTTT.

The chain uses TRBV30 and TRBJ1-5, with D possibly being TRBD1 (6 bases). V was cut by 0 bases and J by 1 base, with 10 bases left in between. The CDR3 totals 15 residues. The germline gives CDR1 GTSNPN, CDR2 SVGIG (reference sequence). CDR3 sequence: CAWSVGGASNQPQHF. DNA of the CDR3: TGTGCCTGGAGTGTAGGGGGGGCGAGCAATCAGCCCCAGCATTTT.

The rearrangement uses TRBV4-1 and TRBJ2-1, with 8 bases identical to TRBD2. CDR1 is MGHRA, CDR2 YSYEKL, per germline. The CDR3 contains 16 residues. The ends lost 1 base at V and 14 bases at J; junction bases unmatched: 16. CDR3 coding DNA: TGCGCCAGCAGCCAAGTGTCCGAGGGCAGCGGGACTAGGGAGTTCTTC. This sequence encodes CASSQVSEGSGTREFF.

This chain connects TRBV19 to TRBJ1-1; D perhaps matches TRBD1 (6 bases). Germline values: CDR1 LNHDA, CDR2 SQIVND (reference sequence). This CDR3 has 15 amino acids. V lost 8 bases, J lost 8 bases, and 24 bases lay in between. The CDR3 nucleotides read TGTGCCAGTGCAAACGGACAGCGAGCCCCCCACGAAGCTTTCTTT. Protein: CASANGQRAPHEAFF.

The V gene is TRBV7-9, the J gene TRBJ1-5; 9 bases line up with TRBD1. CDR1 is SEHNR, CDR2 FQNEAQ, per germline (reference sequence). The CDR3 length is 15 residues. V shed 6 bases and J 7 bases; nucleotides not matched to a gene: 10. The CDR3 region is CASSRTGGAAQPQHF. CDR3 sequence (DNA): TGTGCCAGCAGTCGTACAGGGGGCGCGGCACAGCCCCAGCATTTT.

The chain recombines TRBV25-1 with TRBJ1-2; 10 bases match TRBD1. The CDR3 has 14 amino acids. Trimming cost V 6 bases and J 4 bases; bases outside gene matches: 5. Per the germline V gene, CDR1 is MGHDK and CDR2 is SYGVNS. CDR3 protein: CASSGQGEGYGYTF. For the CDR3, the DNA is TGTGCCAGCAGCGGACAGGGGGAAGGCTATGGCTACACCTTC.

This chain joins TRBV6-1 and TRBJ2-7; 8 bases map to TRBD1. CDR1 and CDR2 (germline): MNHNS, SASEGT. The CDR3 runs to 14 residues. V lost 6 bases to trimming and J lost 3 bases; unmatched junction nucleotides: 7. In nucleotides, the CDR3 is TGTGCCAGCAGATCCGGGACAGGAGTCTACGAGCAGTACTTC. This encodes CASRSGTGVYEQYF.